The clone carrying this T cell receptor (beta chain) was seen many times. Its matching antigen is unknown. These data come from a study of regulatory T cells in long-lasting Graves disease. With 2 bases removed from V and 4 bases from J, the gap between germline ends came to 14 bases. The CDR3 runs to 15 residues. From germline, CDR1 is SGHTA and CDR2 FQGNSA. The TCR beta library used iRepertoire HTBI primers with Arm-PCR amplification of CDR3. Via MiXCR, TCRdb re-called the multiplex PCR reads, giving one row per CDR3 protein. The table lists roughly 500,000 distinct CDR3 sequences, around 21% of them singletons. The time point was: persistent/refractory GD, antithyroid drugs over 5 years with positive TRAb. RNA extracted from PBMCs served as the sequencing template. Into tubes containing EDTA, about 10 milliliters of peripheral blood were drawn. General observations from the study: Thyroid tissue was not studied; only peripheral blood was. TRBV28 was favored in persistent disease, as were TRBJ1-2 and TRBJ2-5.

The input for sequencing was peripheral blood mononuclear cells (PBMCs), taken when the disease was refractory, from a patient treated with antithyroid drugs. The chain employs TRBV7-2 and TRBJ1-2; no clear D. The receptor's source is a female donor with Graves disease. The chain's CDR3 is CASSLFDRASYGYTF. Here the CDR3 DNA reads TGTGCCAGCAGCTTATTTGACCGGGCGAGCTATGGCTACACCTTC.